The 32 T cell receptor beta chains reported below all come from one sample, sequenced in a study of Ad26.COV2.S vaccination and SARS-CoV-2 variants. Treatment denoted: approximately 18 received Ad26.COV2.S at low or high dose, single or two shots; about 5 received placebo; per-sample allocation not given. It was on day 63 after the first vaccine or placebo injection that samples were taken. The data were produced by immunoSEQ multiplex PCR, yet TCRdb's version contains in-frame clones alone and is incomplete. The table lists some 340,000 clones, around 83% of them singletons. The specimen was peripheral blood, collected in a trial of Ad26.COV2.S vaccine versus placebo. All receptors derive from a person between 18 and 60 years old who received the Ad26.COV2.S COVID-19 vaccine or a placebo.

CDR3 in amino acids: CASSPGPSNQPQHF. CDR3 nucleotide sequence: TGTGCCAGCTCACCGGGACCTAGCAATCAGCCCCAGCATTTT. This chain joins TRBV18 and TRBJ1-5; the D gene is possibly TRBD1 (5 bases). V was shortened by 3 bases and J by 0 bases, with 6 bases between the two germline ends. The CDR3 runs to 14 residues. Per the germline V gene, CDR1 is KGHSH and CDR2 is LQKENI.

The V gene is TRBV27, the J gene TRBJ1-2, with a possible D match to TRBD1 (6 bases). The V gene lost 5 bases and the J gene lost 4 bases, with 14 bases spanning the gap. Germline CDR1 is MNHEY and CDR2 is SMNVEV (reference sequence). CDR3 size: 14 residues. CDR3 in amino acids: CASSPQGIGYGYTF. CDR3 sequence (DNA): TGTGCCAGCAGTCCACAGGGAATTGGCTATGGCTACACCTTC.

The chain links TRBV27 to TRBJ2-6; D unresolved. Between the trimmed V and J ends, which lost 2 bases and 0 bases, there was a span of 14 bases. Germline assignment: CDR1 MNHEY and CDR2 SMNVEV (reference sequence). The CDR3 sequence is 18 residues long. The CDR3 loop is CASSLEAAPRSGANVLTF. DNA for the CDR3: TGTGCCAGCAGTTTAGAGGCAGCACCCCGCTCTGGGGCCAACGTCCTGACTTTC.

The CDR3 DNA reads TGTGCCAGTAGTGTCACAGGGGTCAACGTCGGCTACACCTTC. Encoded protein: CASSVTGVNVGYTF. The genes are TRBV19 and TRBJ1-2, with 7 bases identical to TRBD1. The V gene's germline CDR1 is LNHDA and CDR2 SQIVND (reference sequence). The CDR3 has 14 amino acids. The ends lost 5 bases at V and 8 bases at J; junction bases unmatched: 11.

The chain joins TRBV14 to TRBJ1-6; no clear D gene. The CDR3 is made up of 15 amino acids. CDR1 is SGHDN, CDR2 FVKESK, per germline. The V end was cut by 1 base, the J end by 3 bases, with 7 bases between. CDR3 in DNA: TGTGCCAGCAGCCAAGGTGGGCTCTATAATTCACCCCTCCACTTT. Translating gives CASSQGGLYNSPLHF.

This chain links TRBV2 with TRBJ1-2, with TRBD1 matching over 7 bases. Germline CDR1 reads SNHLY; CDR2 reads FYNNEI. The CDR3 is made up of 14 amino acids. The V segment lost 7 bases and the J segment 2 bases; nucleotides outside the gene matches: 7. CDR3 protein: CASTGQPTNYGYTF. The CDR3 DNA is TGTGCCAGCACGGGACAGCCAACAAACTATGGCTACACCTTC.

The chain links TRBV29-1 to TRBJ1-1; TRBD1 is a possible D gene (6 bases). Trimming cost V 7 bases and J 1 base, with 10 bases left between them. Germline CDR1 SQVTM, CDR2 ANQGSEA. This CDR3 is 12 amino acids long. Written as DNA, the CDR3 is TGCAGCGGCGGAGGGGGGAACACTGAAGCTTTCTTT. Protein: CSGGGGNTEAFF.

The chain couples TRBV5-1 to TRBJ2-3, with 7 bases identical to TRBD1. The CDR3 sequence is 15 residues long. After removal of 0 bases from V and 4 bases from J, the junction contained 5 bases not matched to a gene. Germline values: CDR1 SGHRS, CDR2 YFSETQ. CDR3 DNA sequence: TGCGCCAGCAGCTTGGCCACAGGGGTGGCAGATACGCAGTATTTT. Protein: CASSLATGVADTQYF. Looking up the rest from reference TRBV5-1 and TRBJ2-3 gives the full variable domain: KAGVTQTPRYLIKTRGQQVTLSCSPISGHRSVSWYQQTPGQGLQFLFEYFSETQRNKGNFPGRFSGRQFSNSRSEMNVSTLELGDSALYLCASSLATGVADTQYFGPGTRLTVL.

This chain connects TRBV2 to TRBJ2-4; D gene unclear. CDR3 length: 15 residues. Trimming pared 5 bases from V and 7 bases from J, leaving 18 bases between. Per the germline V gene, CDR1 is SNHLY and CDR2 is FYNNEI. CDR3 region: CASSTQAGAANIQYF. CDR3 coding DNA: TGTGCCAGCAGTACCCAAGCAGGCGCGGCCAACATTCAGTACTTC. Combining the CDR3 with reference TRBV2 and TRBJ2-4 gives the whole variable domain EPEVTQTPSHQVTQMGQEVILRCVPISNHLYFYWYRQILGQKVEFLVSFYNNEISEKSEIFDDQFSVERPDGSNFTLKIRSTKLEDSAMYFCASSTQAGAANIQYFGAGTRLSVL.

The table lists this clone with a count of one. V gene TRBV9 combines with J gene TRBJ2-2, with no clear D. V was trimmed by 0 bases and J by 7 bases, leaving 4 bases between them. This CDR3 region has 12 residues. The V gene's germline CDR1 is SGDLS and CDR2 YYNGEE. The CDR3 reads CASSVEVGELFF. The CDR3 DNA follows: TGTGCCAGCAGCGTAGAGGTCGGGGAGCTGTTTTTT.

The rearrangement joins TRBV18 to TRBJ2-3; D unclear. The CDR3 has 14 amino acids. CDR1 and CDR2 (germline): KGHSH, LQKENI. V lost 4 bases and J lost 2, with 10 bases in between. In nucleotides, the CDR3 is TGTGCCAGCTCACAGGCAGTGTACACAGATACGCAGTATTTT. As protein: CASSQAVYTDTQYF.

This chain connects TRBV11-2 to TRBJ1-3; 9 bases are shared with TRBD1. Germline lookup yields CDR1 SGHAT and CDR2 FQNNGV. The length of the CDR3 is 15 residues. V gave up 6 bases and J gave up 2 bases; unmatched junction bases: 5. The CDR3 sequence: CASSLTGGTGNTIYF. The CDR3 DNA reads TGTGCCAGCAGTCTTACAGGGGGCACTGGAAACACCATATATTTT.

The chain joins TRBV18 to TRBJ1-5; weak D call: TRBD1 (6 bases). V was pared by 5 bases and J by 7 bases, with 12 bases between. CDR1 is KGHSH and CDR2 is LQKENI in the germline V gene. CDR3 length: 13 amino acids. The chain's CDR3 is CASSIQGNQPQHF. The CDR3 DNA follows: TGTGCCAGCTCAATACAGGGAAACCAGCCCCAGCATTTT.

The chain links TRBV11-2 to TRBJ2-3, with TRBD1 identical over 9 bases. The CDR3 sequence is 16 residues long. Per the germline V gene, CDR1 is SGHAT and CDR2 is FQNNGV. Trimming removed 5 bases from V and 4 bases from J; junction bases left unmatched: 10. The CDR3: CASSLTGTGWADTQYF. The DNA for the CDR3 is TGTGCCAGCAGCCTGACCGGGACAGGGTGGGCAGATACGCAGTATTTT.

This clone turned up a few times. V is TRBV15 and J is TRBJ2-5; 8 nucleotides align to TRBD2. CDR3 length: 16 residues. CDR1 LNHNV and CDR2 YYDKDF come from the germline V gene (reference sequence). V lost 5 bases to trimming and J lost 1 base; unmatched junction nucleotides: 9. The CDR3 is CATSRTSPGGQETQYF. The CDR3 nucleotides are TGTGCCACCAGCCGGACTAGCCCTGGGGGCCAAGAGACCCAGTACTTC.

The CDR3 coding sequence is TGTGCCTGGAACCAACAAGGGGGTACTAATGAAAAACTGTTTTTT. Its protein is CAWNQQGGTNEKLFF. The chain combines TRBV30 with TRBJ1-4; a weak D match, TRBD1 (6 bases). This CDR3 contains 15 residues. V dropped 4 bases and J dropped 2 bases, with 14 bases sitting between them. Germline assignment: CDR1 GTSNPN and CDR2 SVGIG (reference sequence).

V is TRBV3-1 (or the pseudogene TRBV3-2) and J is TRBJ1-2, with 7 bases matching TRBD1. Germline values: CDR1 LGHDT, CDR2 YNNKEL (reference sequence). The trim removed 1 base at V and 8 bases at J, leaving 13 bases unmatched. The CDR3 runs 16 residues. CDR3 in DNA: TGTGCCAGCAGCCAAGGGGACAGACTTGTTGGCGGAGGCTACACCTTC. Translating gives CASSQGDRLVGGGYTF.

The rearrangement links TRBV7-4 to TRBJ2-7; 9 bases agree with TRBD1. The trim removed 6 bases at V and 7 bases at J, leaving 10 bases unmatched. Germline CDR1 reads SGHVT; CDR2 reads SQSDAQ. There are 14 residues in the CDR3. CDR3 in DNA: TGTGCCAGCAGTCAACTACAGGGGGCTATAGAGCAGTACTTC. Protein sequence: CASSQLQGAIEQYF.

The gene calls are TRBV11-1 and TRBJ1-1; D gene unclear. This CDR3 is built from 12 residues. Trimming pared 4 bases from V and 4 bases from J, leaving 7 bases between. CDR1 is SGHAT, CDR2 FQDESV, per germline (reference sequence). CDR3 sequence reads: CASSSESTEAFF. The CDR3 coding sequence is TGTGCCAGCAGCTCCGAGTCCACTGAAGCTTTCTTT.

The chain combines TRBV6-5 with TRBJ1-2; 7 bases align to TRBD1. Germline CDR1 MNHEY, CDR2 SVGAGI. J was trimmed by 6 bases and V by 5 bases; bases with no gene match: 6. CDR3 length equals 13 residues. CDR3 in amino acids: CASSRVDRDGYTF. DNA for the CDR3: TGTGCCAGCAGTCGCGTAGACAGGGATGGCTACACCTTC.

V is TRBV5-4 and J is TRBJ2-1, with TRBD1 identical over 9 bases. CDR3 size: 15 residues. The junction had 4 bases not matched to a gene; V was cut back by 4 bases and J by 2 bases. Germline V gene sequence: CDR1 SGHNT, CDR2 YYREEE (reference sequence). CDR3 region: CASSRTGDTYNEQFF. The DNA of the CDR3 is TGTGCCAGCAGCCGGACAGGGGACACCTACAATGAGCAGTTCTTC.

The rearrangement uses TRBV7-9 and TRBJ1-1; the D gene is possibly TRBD1 (6 bases). The CDR3 totals 17 residues. Germline CDR1 is SEHNR and CDR2 is FQNEAQ (reference sequence). V was clipped by 5 bases and J by 8 bases, with 27 bases between them. The CDR3 bases are TGTGCCAGCAGCCTGGGGGTGGGGTTCGGACAGTTCAACGAAGCTTTCTTT. Translated, it gives CASSLGVGFGQFNEAFF. The full variable domain, completed using reference TRBV7-9 and TRBJ1-1, is DTGVSQNPRHKITKRGQNVTFRCDPISEHNRLYWYRQTLGQGPEFLTYFQNEAQLEKSRLLSDRFSAERPKGSFSTLEIQRTEQGDSAMYLCASSLGVGFGQFNEAFFGQGTRLTVV.

This clone has just one count. The chain combines TRBV5-1 with TRBJ1-1; the D gene is possibly TRBD1 (5 bases). CDR1 SGHRS and CDR2 YFSETQ come from the germline V gene. The CDR3 is 14 residues long. Trimming removed 4 bases from V and 4 bases from J, with 14 bases in between. CDR3 nucleotide sequence: TGCGCCAGCAGCCACGGGGGGTTGGGCACTGAAGCTTTCTTT. Translated: CASSHGGLGTEAFF.

The CDR3 sequence: CATSRDRGWVGPQHF. The CDR3 DNA is TGTGCCACCAGCAGAGATCGAGGCTGGGTAGGGCCCCAGCATTTT. The rearrangement links TRBV15 to TRBJ1-5; no firm D call. Trimming stripped 0 bases from V and 9 bases from J, with 15 bases between. This CDR3 comprises 15 residues. Per the germline V gene, CDR1 is LNHNV and CDR2 is YYDKDF (reference sequence). Full variable domain (remainder filled in from reference TRBV15 and TRBJ1-5): DAMVIQNPRYQVTQFGKPVTLSCSQTLNHNVMYWYQQKSSQAPKLLFHYYDKDFNNEADTPDNFQSRRPNTSFCFLDIRSPGLGDTAMYLCATSRDRGWVGPQHFGDGTRLSIL.

The chain combines TRBV4-1 with TRBJ1-2; D is unresolved. With 1 base removed from V and 2 bases from J, the gap between germline ends came to 5 bases. The CDR3 runs 13 residues. Germline CDR1 MGHRA, CDR2 YSYEKL. CDR3 loop: CASSQGINYGYTF. The DNA of the CDR3 is TGCGCCAGCAGCCAAGGGATAAACTATGGCTACACCTTC.

The chain carries TRBV15 and TRBJ2-2; no reliable D call. CDR1 is LNHNV, CDR2 YYDKDF, per germline (reference sequence). V lost 3 bases to trimming and J lost 4 bases, with 21 bases between them. This CDR3 has 18 residues. CDR3 amino acids: CATSRAPVQRSGTGELFF. The CDR3 coding sequence is TGTGCCACCAGCAGGGCTCCGGTTCAACGATCGGGCACCGGGGAGCTGTTTTTT.

This clone was detected ten times or more. The chain couples TRBV4-1 to TRBJ2-1; tentatively, D is TRBD2 (6 bases). The CDR3 has 15 amino acids. V was trimmed by 4 bases and J by 4 bases, leaving 14 bases between them. Per the germline V gene, CDR1 is MGHRA and CDR2 is YSYEKL. The CDR3 reads CASSRREGSYNEQFF. The CDR3 nucleotides read TGCGCCAGCAGCCGGAGGGAAGGATCGTACAATGAGCAGTTCTTC.

This clone was found many times. The V call is TRBV6-5, the J call TRBJ1-1; D is perhaps TRBD1 (5 bases). Germline V CDR1 and CDR2: MNHEY, SVGAGI. The CDR3 has 15 residues. V lost 4 bases and J lost 1, with 13 bases in between. Written as DNA, the CDR3 is TGTGCCAGCAGTTCGTACGGGACGGGGAACACTGAAGCTTTCTTT. Translated, it gives CASSSYGTGNTEAFF.

This chain uses TRBV7-2 with TRBJ1-2; D call uncertain. From germline, CDR1 is SGHTA and CDR2 FQGNSA. This CDR3 contains 17 residues. The V end lost 0 bases, the J end lost 0 bases, and 14 bases lay between the germline ends. The chain's CDR3 is CASSLAHLAGTNYGYTF. The DNA for the CDR3 is TGTGCCAGCAGCTTAGCGCACCTAGCGGGTACTAACTATGGCTACACCTTC.

The chain joins TRBV9 to TRBJ1-5, with D unresolved. The CDR3 has 15 residues. CDR1 and CDR2 (germline): SGDLS, YYNGEE. V was shortened by 0 bases and J by 3 bases, with 10 bases between the two germline ends. The CDR3 sequence: CASSVGIWDNQPQHF. The CDR3 DNA follows: TGTGCCAGCAGCGTAGGGATCTGGGACAATCAGCCCCAGCATTTT.

The chain joins TRBV5-4 to TRBJ2-7, with a possible D match to TRBD1 (6 bases). The CDR3 runs 16 residues. V lost 0 bases and J 0 bases, leaving 13 bases between the germline ends. Germline CDR1 SGHNT, CDR2 YYREEE (reference sequence). The CDR3: CASSLGTGQSSYEQYF. Written as DNA, the CDR3 is TGTGCCAGCAGCTTGGGCACCGGACAGAGCTCCTACGAGCAGTACTTC.

This clone showed up just a few times. The same CDR3 can be traced to other DNA sequences in this sample. This rearrangement joins TRBV5-1 to TRBJ1-5; D remains ambiguous. Germline CDR1 reads SGHRS; CDR2 reads YFSETQ. Trimming removed 0 bases from V and 0 bases from J, with 1 base in between. This CDR3 region has 13 residues. CDR3 residues: CASSLGSNQPQHF. The CDR3, as DNA: TGCGCCAGCAGCTTGGGTAGCAATCAGCCCCAGCATTTT.